The 31 T cell receptor beta chains below come from one sample, sequenced in a study of blood T cell repertoires in COVID-19. Repertoires were generated with immunoSEQ multiplex PCR, while TCRdb's copy carries only in-frame clones and drops some. The sample includes 120,000 or so clones, about 83% of them seen just once. The sequenced material came from peripheral blood. These receptors were taken from a woman between 45 and 60 years old with acute or convalescent COVID-19.

The chain has TRBV6-5 and TRBJ1-6; 11 nucleotides agree with TRBD1. The CDR3 is 15 residues long. V shed 6 bases, J shed 9 bases, and the junction held 7 bases outside the gene matches. The germline V gene encodes CDR1 MNHEY and CDR2 SVGAGI. This chain's CDR3 is CASSQWTGGFSPLHF. In nucleotides, the CDR3 is TGTGCCAGCAGCCAGTGGACAGGGGGCTTTTCACCCCTCCACTTT.

This clone was counted a single time. The chain is built from TRBV19 and TRBJ1-1; weak D call: TRBD1 (5 bases). Germline V gene lookup returns CDR1 LNHDA and CDR2 SQIVND (reference sequence). CDR3 length: 14 amino acids. V lost 7 bases and J 7 bases, leaving 19 bases between the germline ends. The CDR3 DNA sequence: TGTGCCAGTACCAACCCCCAGGGAAGGGTTGAAGCTTTCTTT. The encoded protein is CASTNPQGRVEAFF.

The chain links TRBV4-3 to TRBJ1-1; no clear D gene. CDR3 length equals 16 residues. Germline CDR1 LGHNA, CDR2 YSLEER. V lost 3 bases to trimming and J lost 4 bases, with 18 bases between them. This CDR3 is CASSHHSGRAGTEAFF. CDR3 nucleotides: TGCGCCAGCAGCCACCACTCGGGAAGGGCGGGCACTGAAGCTTTCTTT.

The chain uses TRBV7-3 and TRBJ2-7, with a tentative D call TRBD2 (6 bases). This CDR3 has 15 residues. The V and J ends lost 1 base and 1 base respectively, with 11 bases between them. Germline V lookup: CDR1 SGHTA, CDR2 FQGTGA. CDR3: CASSLMGGESYEQYF. The CDR3 bases are TGTGCCAGCAGCTTAATGGGCGGGGAGTCCTACGAGCAGTACTTC. Together with reference TRBV7-3 and TRBJ2-7, the CDR3 gives the full variable domain: GAGVSQTPSNKVTEKGKYVELRCDPISGHTALYWYRQSLGQGPEFLIYFQGTGAADDSGLPNDRFFAVRPEGSVSTLKIQRTERGDSAVYLCASSLMGGESYEQYFGPGTRLTVT.

V gene TRBV9 combines with J gene TRBJ1-1; D may be TRBD1 (5 bases). The CDR3 spans 15 residues. From germline, CDR1 is SGDLS and CDR2 YYNGEE. The ends were cut back, 2 bases at V and 2 bases at J, with 13 bases in the middle. The CDR3, as DNA: TGTGCCAGCAGCGTTCGGGGGGACGGAAACACTGAAGCTTTCTTT. Translating gives CASSVRGDGNTEAFF.

The chain employs TRBV7-9 and TRBJ2-2, with a tentative D call TRBD2 (6 bases). The CDR3 has 16 residues. Germline CDR1 and CDR2: SEHNR and FQNEAQ (reference sequence). Trimming cost V 5 bases and J 4 bases, with 17 bases left between them. The CDR3 loop is CASSPGRLEGTGELFF. The CDR3 DNA follows: TGTGCCAGCAGCCCGGGACGTCTGGAGGGCACCGGGGAGCTGTTTTTT.

The rearrangement joins TRBV11-2 to TRBJ2-3; TRBD2 matches at 7 bases. The germline V gene encodes CDR1 SGHAT and CDR2 FQNNGV. V was pared by 4 bases and J by 1 base, with 5 bases of the junction left unmatched. The CDR3 sequence is 15 residues long. CDR3 sequence reads: CASSWGTKGTDTQYF. The CDR3 DNA follows: TGTGCCAGCAGCTGGGGGACTAAGGGCACAGATACGCAGTATTTT.

V is TRBV6-5 and J is TRBJ1-2, with D possibly TRBD1 on 5 matching bases. The ends were cut back, 0 bases at V and 8 bases at J, with 16 bases in the middle. The germline V gene has CDR1 MNHEY and CDR2 SVGAGI. The CDR3 contains 15 residues. The CDR3 nucleotides are TGTGCCAGCAGTTACTCGATGGGGGGTCTCGGAGGCTACACCTTC. Its protein is CASSYSMGGLGGYTF.

V usage is TRBV4-1 and J usage is TRBJ1-2; a possible D gene is TRBD1 (6 bases). This CDR3 contains 15 residues. The ends were cut back, 5 bases at V and 6 bases at J, with 19 bases in the middle. CDR1 and CDR2 from the germline V gene are MGHRA and YSYEKL. Here the CDR3 reads CASSDANLGGHGYTF. In nucleotides, the CDR3 is TGCGCCAGCAGCGACGCCAATCTTGGGGGCCATGGCTACACCTTC.

The chain joins TRBV6-2 or TRBV6-3 to TRBJ1-5, with 7 bases matching TRBD1. CDR1 and CDR2 (germline): MNHEY, SVGEGT. The CDR3 contains 17 residues. The trim removed 4 bases at V and 1 base at J, leaving 10 bases unmatched. CDR3 DNA sequence: TGTGCCAGCAGTTTAATCCGGGACAGAAAAAGCAATCAGCCCCAGCATTTT. Protein: CASSLIRDRKSNQPQHF.

The V call is TRBV30, the J call TRBJ1-5; no firm D call. This CDR3 is built from 13 residues. Germline V gives CDR1 GTSNPN, CDR2 SVGIG (reference sequence). Trimming stripped 3 bases from V and 6 bases from J, with 12 bases between. For the CDR3, the DNA is TGTGCCTGGAGGAGAGGGAAGGGTCAGCCCCAGCATTTT. This encodes CAWRRGKGQPQHF.

The chain employs TRBV5-6 and TRBJ2-7; 7 bases agree with TRBD1. The germline gives CDR1 SGHDT, CDR2 YYEEEE. V was pared by 5 bases and J by 0 bases, with 11 bases of the junction left unmatched. This CDR3 region has 16 residues. The CDR3, as DNA: TGTGCCAGCAGGTCCGTCAGGGGGATTATCTCCTACGAGCAGTACTTC. It encodes CASRSVRGIISYEQYF.

V gene TRBV4-1 combines with J gene TRBJ2-5, with D maybe TRBD2 (5 bases). Trimming cost V 1 base and J 7 bases, with 13 bases left between them. This CDR3 is built from 14 residues. The V gene's germline CDR1 is MGHRA and CDR2 YSYEKL. The CDR3 is CASSQVVSAGTQYF. The CDR3 DNA is TGCGCCAGCAGCCAAGTAGTTAGCGCTGGGACCCAGTACTTC.

The chain is built from TRBV12-3 or TRBV12-4 and TRBJ2-7; tentative D call: TRBD1 (5 bases). The V gene lost 1 base and the J gene lost 7 bases, with 11 bases spanning the gap. This CDR3 spans 13 amino acids. CDR3 loop: CASSLEGVGEQYF. DNA for the CDR3: TGTGCCAGCAGTTTAGAAGGGGTGGGAGAGCAGTACTTC.

This chain links TRBV6-6 with TRBJ1-5; 7 bases are shared with TRBD1. The junction had 1 base not matched to a gene; V was cut back by 1 base and J by 1 base. The CDR3 consists of 15 residues. The germline CDR1 and CDR2 sequences are MNHNY and SVGAGI (reference sequence). The CDR3 bases are TGTGCCAGCAGTTACTGGGACAGCAGCAATCAGCCCCAGCATTTT. Translating it yields CASSYWDSSNQPQHF.

This clone was seen a single time. The CDR3 reads CASSQRRLTEAFF. CDR3 bases: TGTGCCAGCAGCCAGCGGCGGCTCACTGAAGCTTTCTTT. This chain links TRBV11-3 with TRBJ1-1; D is unclear. The CDR3 loop spans 13 amino acids. Trimming pared 5 bases from V and 4 bases from J, leaving 11 bases between. Germline values: CDR1 SGHNT, CDR2 YENEEA.

The chain has TRBV7-2 and TRBJ1-6; 7 bases match TRBD1. The CDR3 is 14 amino acids. The V segment lost 4 bases and the J segment 9 bases; nucleotides outside the gene matches: 6. The germline CDR1 and CDR2 sequences are SGHTA and FQGNSA. DNA for the CDR3: TGTGCCAGCAGCTCCCGGACAGGCCTTTCACCCCTCCACTTT. Translating it yields CASSSRTGLSPLHF. Together with reference TRBV7-2 and TRBJ1-6, the CDR3 gives the full variable domain: GAGVSQSPSNKVTEKGKDVELRCDPISGHTALYWYRQSLGQGLEFLIYFQGNSAPDKSGLPSDRFSAERTGGSVSTLTIQRTQQEDSAVYLCASSSRTGLSPLHFGNGTRLTVT.

The genes are TRBV7-2 and TRBJ1-2, with TRBD1 matching over 7 bases. Germline-derived CDR1 and CDR2 are SGHTA and FQGNSA. The V segment lost 1 base and the J segment 6 bases; nucleotides outside the gene matches: 11. The CDR3 has 16 residues. CDR3: CASSLGQGVRRDGYTF. Here the CDR3 DNA reads TGTGCCAGCAGCTTAGGGCAGGGGGTTCGGAGGGATGGCTACACCTTC.

The rearrangement joins TRBV10-3 to TRBJ2-2, with 12 bases that match TRBD1. Looked up from germline, CDR1 is ENHRY and CDR2 is SYGVKD. After removal of 6 bases from V and 4 bases from J, the junction contained 15 bases not matched to a gene. The CDR3 is 19 residues long. The CDR3 protein is CAISPGTGGGKGLTGELFF. In DNA, the CDR3 is TGTGCCATCAGCCCCGGGACAGGGGGCGGAAAGGGACTCACCGGGGAGCTGTTTTTT.

The chain is built from TRBV6-6 and TRBJ1-4, with 7 bases fitting TRBD1. The CDR3 covers 16 residues. The V and J ends lost 5 bases and 0 bases, in that order; junction bases with no gene match: 6. CDR1 MNHNY and CDR2 SVGAGI come from the germline V gene (reference sequence). CDR3 DNA: TGTGCCAGCAGTCGAGGGACAGTCTCAACTAATGAAAAACTGTTTTTT. This translates into CASSRGTVSTNEKLFF.

This sequence joins TRBV11-3 and TRBJ1-2; perhaps TRBD1 as D (5 bases). This CDR3 is built from 17 residues. V gave up 0 bases and J gave up 0 bases, with 14 bases separating them. Germline V gene sequence: CDR1 SGHNT, CDR2 YENEEA. The CDR3 loop reads CASSLDMGPKANYGYTF. DNA of the CDR3: TGTGCCAGCAGCTTAGATATGGGGCCAAAAGCTAACTATGGCTACACCTTC. Combining the CDR3 with reference TRBV11-3 and TRBJ1-2 gives the whole variable domain EAGVVQSPRYKIIEKKQPVAFWCNPISGHNTLYWYLQNLGQGPELLIRYENEEAVDDSQLPKDRFSAERLKGVDSTLKIQPAELGDSAVYLCASSLDMGPKANYGYTFGSGTRLTVV.

This rearrangement joins TRBV9 to TRBJ1-1; 7 positions agree with TRBD1. Germline CDR1 is SGDLS and CDR2 is YYNGEE. This CDR3 is 15 amino acids long. Trimming at V came to 0 bases and at J to 5 bases, leaving 7 bases not matched to a gene. In nucleotides, the CDR3 is TGTGCCAGCAGCGTAGTACCCTCCAGGGGGACTGAAGCTTTCTTT. Its translation: CASSVVPSRGTEAFF.

Here the CDR3 reads CASSPGNEKLFF. DNA of the CDR3: TGTGCCAGCAGTCCCGGGAACGAAAAACTGTTTTTT. The gene calls are TRBV2 and TRBJ1-4; D gene uncertain. Germline V CDR1 and CDR2: SNHLY, FYNNEI. The CDR3 runs 12 residues. V lost 5 bases and J 8 bases, leaving 9 bases between the germline ends.

The CDR3 loop is CASSFRVNYGYTF. The DNA of the CDR3 is TGTGCCAGCAGTTTCAGGGTCAACTATGGCTACACCTTC. The J gene is TRBJ1-2, the V gene TRBV6-5, with D possibly TRBD1 on 5 matching bases. CDR1 is MNHEY and CDR2 is SVGAGI in the germline V gene. The CDR3 loop spans 13 amino acids. V lost 4 bases and J 2 bases, leaving 8 bases between the germline ends.

The rearrangement uses TRBV15 and TRBJ2-1, with 12 bases fitting TRBD1. The CDR3 consists of 16 residues. Trimming cost V 5 bases and J 5 bases; bases outside gene matches: 7. The V gene's germline CDR1 is LNHNV and CDR2 YYDKDF (reference sequence). Here the CDR3 reads CATSRFRDRGHNEQFF. The DNA of the CDR3 is TGTGCCACCAGCCGATTCCGGGACAGGGGGCACAATGAGCAGTTCTTC.

This rearrangement joins TRBV9 to TRBJ1-2; tentatively, D is TRBD1 (5 bases). Germline V lookup: CDR1 SGDLS, CDR2 YYNGEE. This CDR3 has 15 residues. V shed 7 bases and J shed 2 bases, with 18 bases lying between them. The CDR3 DNA follows: TGTGCCAGCTCCTTTGAAGGGGCCGGCAACTATGGCTACACCTTC. Translated, it gives CASSFEGAGNYGYTF.

The chain has TRBV15 and TRBJ2-1; no reliable D call. Trimming took off 5 bases at V and 6 bases at J, with 11 bases between the two ends. In germline, CDR1 is LNHNV, CDR2 YYDKDF (reference sequence). The CDR3 consists of 13 residues. CDR3 in amino acids: CATSFRVGNEQFF. CDR3 sequence (DNA): TGTGCCACCAGCTTCCGGGTGGGCAATGAGCAGTTCTTC.

The V and J genes are TRBV7-2 and TRBJ1-1; 8 bases line up with TRBD1. The CDR3 consists of 17 residues. The junction had 16 bases not matched to a gene; V was cut back by 5 bases and J by 5 bases. The V gene's germline CDR1 is SGHTA and CDR2 FQGNSA. The CDR3 DNA is TGTGCCAGCAGCCTCAGGGGGCGAGAGGAACGTCTAACTGAAGCTTTCTTT. Amino acid sequence: CASSLRGREERLTEAFF.

This clone occurred a few times. The chain has TRBV7-9 and TRBJ1-2; 11 bases line up with TRBD1. CDR1 is SEHNR and CDR2 is FQNEAQ in the germline V gene (reference sequence). The CDR3 has 15 amino acids. Losses at the gene ends were 5 bases for V and 7 bases for J; bases not matched to a gene: 9. The CDR3 protein is CASSPTWTGGFGYTF. For the CDR3, the DNA is TGTGCCAGCAGCCCGACCTGGACAGGGGGCTTTGGCTACACCTTC.

The genes are TRBV5-4 and TRBJ1-2, with a tentative D call TRBD1 (6 bases). The CDR3 contains 16 residues. CDR1 and CDR2 (germline): SGHNT, YYREEE (reference sequence). The germline V and J ends were trimmed by 4 bases and 5 bases, with 21 bases remaining between them. CDR3 protein: CASSPIITDSGYGYTF. As DNA, the CDR3 is TGTGCCAGCAGCCCAATAATCACGGACAGCGGTTATGGCTACACCTTC.

The chain combines TRBV28 with TRBJ1-5, with 7 bases identical to TRBD1. The trim removed 7 bases at V and 5 bases at J, leaving 8 bases unmatched. The CDR3 is made up of 14 amino acids. The germline V gene encodes CDR1 MDHEN and CDR2 SYDVKM. The CDR3 spells CASTLHRGDQPQHF. The CDR3 bases are TGTGCCAGCACTCTACACAGGGGTGATCAGCCCCAGCATTTT.